This T cell receptor (beta chain) emerged from a study of cytomegalovirus exposure and HLA in healthy donors. The CDR3 runs 15 residues. Germline V lookup: CDR1 MNHEY, CDR2 SVGAGI. V lost 2 bases, J lost 3 bases, and 3 bases stayed unmatched. Assay: immunoSEQ multiplex PCR; the TCRdb copy retains only in-frame clones and omits some. Counted here are more than 65,000 clones, approximately 96% occurring once; the ten biggest clones make up about 1.3%. Sequencing was done on a sample of PBMCs. This clonotype was obtained from a young woman in good health and CMV-seronegative. This sequence joins TRBV6-5 and TRBJ2-5; TRBD2 agrees at 10 bases. CDR3 DNA sequence: TGTGCCAGCAGTTACCTAGCGGGAGTCGAAGAGACCCAGTACTTC. Protein product: CASSYLAGVEETQYF.